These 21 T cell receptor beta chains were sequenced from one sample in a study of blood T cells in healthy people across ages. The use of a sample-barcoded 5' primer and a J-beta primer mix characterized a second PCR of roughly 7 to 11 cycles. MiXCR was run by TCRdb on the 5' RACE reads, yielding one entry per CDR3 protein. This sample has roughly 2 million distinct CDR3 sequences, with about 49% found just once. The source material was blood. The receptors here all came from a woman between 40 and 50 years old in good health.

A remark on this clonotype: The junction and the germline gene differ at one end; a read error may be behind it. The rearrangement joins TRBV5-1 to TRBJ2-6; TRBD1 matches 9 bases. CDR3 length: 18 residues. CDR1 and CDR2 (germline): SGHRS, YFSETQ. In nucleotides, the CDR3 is TGCGCCAGCAGCTTGGGGGGACAGGGTGCATCTGGGGTCAACGTCCTGACTTTC. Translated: CASSLGGQGASGVNVLTF.

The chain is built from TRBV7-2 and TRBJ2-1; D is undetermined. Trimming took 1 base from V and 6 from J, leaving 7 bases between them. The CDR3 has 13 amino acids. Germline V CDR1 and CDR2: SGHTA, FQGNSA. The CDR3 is CASSLGPPNEQFF. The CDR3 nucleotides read TGTGCCAGCAGCTTAGGTCCCCCCAATGAGCAGTTCTTC.

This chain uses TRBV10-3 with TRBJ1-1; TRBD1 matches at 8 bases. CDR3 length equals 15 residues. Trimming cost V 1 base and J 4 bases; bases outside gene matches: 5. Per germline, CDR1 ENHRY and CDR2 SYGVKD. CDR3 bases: TGTGCCATCAGTGAGTACGGACAGGGCGGCACTGAAGCTTTCTTT. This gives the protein CAISEYGQGGTEAFF.

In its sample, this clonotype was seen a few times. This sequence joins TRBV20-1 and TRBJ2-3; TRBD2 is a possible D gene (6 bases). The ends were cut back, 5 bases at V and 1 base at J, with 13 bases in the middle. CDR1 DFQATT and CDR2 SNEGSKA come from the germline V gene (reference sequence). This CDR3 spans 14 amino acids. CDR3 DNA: TGCAGTGCTTATGCGGGGCCGGGCACAGATACGCAGTATTTT. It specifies CSAYAGPGTDTQYF.

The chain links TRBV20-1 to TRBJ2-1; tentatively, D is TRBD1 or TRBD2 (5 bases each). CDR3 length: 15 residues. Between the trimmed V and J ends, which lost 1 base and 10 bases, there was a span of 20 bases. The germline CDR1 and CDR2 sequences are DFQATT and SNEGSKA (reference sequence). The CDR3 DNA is TGCAGTGCTAGAGCCCCGGGACGCAGGCTTGGGGAGCAGTTCTTC. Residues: CSARAPGRRLGEQFF.

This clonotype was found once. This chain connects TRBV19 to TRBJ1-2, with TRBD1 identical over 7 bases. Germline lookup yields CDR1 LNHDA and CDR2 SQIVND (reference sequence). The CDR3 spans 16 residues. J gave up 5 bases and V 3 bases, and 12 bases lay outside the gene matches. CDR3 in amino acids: CASSMPADRRWYGYTF. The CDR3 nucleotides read TGTGCCAGTAGTATGCCCGCGGACAGGCGGTGGTATGGCTACACCTTC.

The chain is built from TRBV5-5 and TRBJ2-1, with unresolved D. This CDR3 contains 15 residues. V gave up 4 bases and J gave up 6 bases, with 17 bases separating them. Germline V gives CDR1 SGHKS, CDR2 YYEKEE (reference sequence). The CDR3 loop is CASSRRADPSNEQFF. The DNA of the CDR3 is TGTGCCAGCAGCCGCCGGGCGGACCCCAGCAATGAGCAGTTCTTC.

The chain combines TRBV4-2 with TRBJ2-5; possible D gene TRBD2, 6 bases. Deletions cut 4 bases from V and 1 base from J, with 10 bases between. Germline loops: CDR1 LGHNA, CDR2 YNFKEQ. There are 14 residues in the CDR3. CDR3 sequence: CASSREDSQETQYF. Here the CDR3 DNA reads TGTGCCAGCAGCCGGGAGGATAGCCAAGAGACCCAGTACTTC.

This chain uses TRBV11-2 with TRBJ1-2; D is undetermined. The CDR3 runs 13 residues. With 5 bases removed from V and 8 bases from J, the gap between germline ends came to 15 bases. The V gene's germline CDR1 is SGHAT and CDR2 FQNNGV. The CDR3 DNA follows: TGTGCCAGCAGCCCCCTAGGTTGGGAGGGCTACACCTTC. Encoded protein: CASSPLGWEGYTF.

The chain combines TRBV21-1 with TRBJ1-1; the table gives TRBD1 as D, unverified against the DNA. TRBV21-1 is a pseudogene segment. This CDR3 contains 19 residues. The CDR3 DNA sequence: TGTGCCAGCAGCAAAGGGGGCAGGGGAGCTCAAGCGGTCGGCACTGAAGCTTTCTTT. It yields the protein CASSKGGRGAQAVGTEAFF.

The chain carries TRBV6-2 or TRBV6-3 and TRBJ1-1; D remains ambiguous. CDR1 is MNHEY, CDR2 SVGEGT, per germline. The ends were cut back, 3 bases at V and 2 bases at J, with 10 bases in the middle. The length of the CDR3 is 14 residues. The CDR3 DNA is TGTGCCAGCAGTTATACGGACCTAAACACTGAAGCTTTCTTT. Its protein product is CASSYTDLNTEAFF.

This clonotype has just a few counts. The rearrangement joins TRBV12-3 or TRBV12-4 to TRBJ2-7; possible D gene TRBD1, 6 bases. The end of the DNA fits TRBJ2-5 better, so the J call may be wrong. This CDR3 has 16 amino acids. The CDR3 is CASSPIGTLTLETQYF. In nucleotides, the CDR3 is TGTGCCAGCAGCCCAATCGGGACACTTACTCTCGAGACCCAGTACTTC.

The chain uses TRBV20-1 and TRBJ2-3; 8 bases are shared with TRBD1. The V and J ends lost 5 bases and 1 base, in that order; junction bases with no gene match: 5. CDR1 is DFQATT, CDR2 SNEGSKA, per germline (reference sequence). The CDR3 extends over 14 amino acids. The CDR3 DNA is TGCAGTGCTCGACCGGGACAGGGCACAGATACGCAGTATTTT. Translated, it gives CSARPGQGTDTQYF.

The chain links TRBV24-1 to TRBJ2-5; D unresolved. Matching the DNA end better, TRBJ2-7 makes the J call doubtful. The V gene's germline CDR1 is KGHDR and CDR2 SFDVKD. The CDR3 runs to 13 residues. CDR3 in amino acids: CATSDFSGNEQYF. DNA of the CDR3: TGTGCCACCAGTGATTTTTCAGGAAACGAGCAGTACTTC.

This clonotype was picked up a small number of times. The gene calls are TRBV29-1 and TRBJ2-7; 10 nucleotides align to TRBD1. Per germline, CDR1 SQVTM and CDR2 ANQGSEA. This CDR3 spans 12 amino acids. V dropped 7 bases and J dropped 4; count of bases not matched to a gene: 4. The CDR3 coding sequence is TGCAGCGCCGGACAGGGGGAGTACGAGCAGTACTTC. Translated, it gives CSAGQGEYEQYF.

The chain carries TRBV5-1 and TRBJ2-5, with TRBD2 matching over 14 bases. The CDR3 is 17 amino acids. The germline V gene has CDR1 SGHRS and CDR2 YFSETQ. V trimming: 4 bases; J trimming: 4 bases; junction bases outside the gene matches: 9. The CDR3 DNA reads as TGCGCCAGCAGCCCACGGACTAGCGGGGGGCCCACAGAGACCCAGTACTTC. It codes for CASSPRTSGGPTETQYF.

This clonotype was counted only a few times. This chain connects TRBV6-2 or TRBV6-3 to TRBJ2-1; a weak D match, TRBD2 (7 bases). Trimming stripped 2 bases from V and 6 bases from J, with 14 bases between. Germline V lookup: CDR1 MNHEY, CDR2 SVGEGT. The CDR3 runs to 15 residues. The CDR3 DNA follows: TGTGCCAGCAGTTACGGAACGGGGGGCCTCAATGAGCAGTTCTTC. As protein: CASSYGTGGLNEQFF.

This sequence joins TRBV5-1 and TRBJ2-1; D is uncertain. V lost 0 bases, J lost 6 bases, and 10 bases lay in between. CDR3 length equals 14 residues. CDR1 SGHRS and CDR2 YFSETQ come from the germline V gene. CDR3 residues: CASSLVSTPNEQFF. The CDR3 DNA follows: TGCGCCAGCAGCTTGGTCAGTACCCCCAATGAGCAGTTCTTC.

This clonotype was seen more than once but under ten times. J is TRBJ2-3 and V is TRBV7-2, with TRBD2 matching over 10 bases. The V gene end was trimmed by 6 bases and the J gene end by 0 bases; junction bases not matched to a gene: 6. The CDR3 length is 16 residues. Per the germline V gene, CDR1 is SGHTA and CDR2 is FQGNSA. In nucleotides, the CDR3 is TGTGCCAGCAGTAGAAATAGCGGGGGGAGCACAGATACGCAGTATTTT. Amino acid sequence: CASSRNSGGSTDTQYF.

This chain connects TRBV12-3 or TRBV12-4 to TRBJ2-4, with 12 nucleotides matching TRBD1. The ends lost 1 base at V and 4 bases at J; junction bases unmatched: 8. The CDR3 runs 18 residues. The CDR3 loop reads CASSLEGQGALRKNIQYF. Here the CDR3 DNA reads TGTGCCAGCAGTTTAGAGGGACAGGGGGCGCTTAGGAAAAACATTCAGTACTTC.

CDR3 sequence: CSAQTSRLGGETQYF. CDR3 coding DNA: TGCAGTGCCCAGACCTCCCGATTAGGGGGAGAGACCCAGTACTTC. The chain couples TRBV20-1 to TRBJ2-5; a weak D match, TRBD1 (6 bases). The CDR3 has 15 amino acids. Trimming stripped 6 bases from V and 4 bases from J, with 21 bases between. Germline V gives CDR1 DFQATT, CDR2 SNEGSKA (reference sequence).